These T cell receptor beta chains were read from a single sample in a study of blood T cells in healthy people across ages. MiXCR, applied by TCRdb to the 5' RACE reads, yields one record per CDR3 protein. The sample holds under 1 million distinct CDR3 sequences, approximately 44% seen once. The sample comprised blood. The receptors here all came from a man aged 60 to 75 in good health. Both conserved end residues are part of each CDR3. Each record gives: D gene, J gene, CDR3 length, V gene, clone size, CDR3 DNA, CDR3 protein. A D gene is named only where the DNA matches it firmly. The size field is filled for only some rows; it gives once, few, many or a size class.

d_gene: TRBD2; j_gene: TRBJ2-3; len: 16; v_gene: TRBV20-1; abundance: -; CDR3nt: TGCAGTGCTAGAGATCCCGTGGGGGGGAACACAGATACGCAGTATTTT; CDR3aa: CSARDPVGGNTDTQYF
d_gene: -; j_gene: TRBJ1-2; len: 15; v_gene: TRBV11-2; abundance: -; CDR3nt: TGTGCCAGCAGCGCCGCTTTGCGAACTAACTATGGCTACACCTTC; CDR3aa: CASSAALRTNYGYTF
d_gene: -; j_gene: TRBJ2-7; len: 13; v_gene: TRBV12-3/TRBV12-4; abundance: -; CDR3nt: TGTGCCAGCAGGTTGGGACAAGACTACGAGCAGTACTTC; CDR3aa: CASRLGQDYEQYF
d_gene: -; j_gene: TRBJ2-7; len: 13; v_gene: TRBV5-1; abundance: -; CDR3nt: TGCGCCAGCAGCTTGATCACGTCCTACGAGCAGTACTTC; CDR3aa: CASSLITSYEQYF
d_gene: TRBD1; j_gene: TRBJ2-7; len: 14; v_gene: TRBV12-3/TRBV12-4; abundance: -; CDR3nt: TGTGCCAGCAGTGGACAGGGCATGGGCTACGAGCAGTACTTC; CDR3aa: CASSGQGMGYEQYF
d_gene: TRBD2; j_gene: TRBJ2-3; len: 15; v_gene: TRBV29-1; abundance: few; CDR3nt: TGCAGCGTTGAACCTCTAGCGGGGGAACGAGATACGCAGTATTTT; CDR3aa: CSVEPLAGERDTQYF
d_gene: -; j_gene: TRBJ1-2; len: 17; v_gene: TRBV5-8; abundance: -; CDR3nt: TGTGCCAGCAGCCGCGGGGGCGTGCGAGTGATACACTATGGCTACACCTTC; CDR3aa: CASSRGGVRVIHYGYTF
d_gene: -; j_gene: TRBJ2-5; len: 14; v_gene: TRBV20-1; abundance: few; CDR3nt: TGCAGTGCTAGAGGGGACCCCCGGGGTGAGACCCAGTACTTC; CDR3aa: CSARGDPRGETQYF
d_gene: TRBD1; j_gene: TRBJ2-1; len: 16; v_gene: TRBV7-2; abundance: -; CDR3nt: TGTGCCAGCAGCTTCCGAAGTGGACAGGAGCTCAATGAGCAGTTCTTC; CDR3aa: CASSFRSGQELNEQFF
d_gene: -; j_gene: TRBJ1-1; len: 12; v_gene: TRBV10-3; abundance: -; CDR3nt: TGTGCCTCCCGGCGGGCGGGCACTGAAGCTTTCTTT; CDR3aa: CASRRAGTEAFF
d_gene: TRBD1; j_gene: TRBJ1-2; len: 14; v_gene: TRBV5-6; abundance: -; CDR3nt: TGTGCCAGCAGCTTCAGACAGGGGCGGGGTGGCTACACCTTC; CDR3aa: CASSFRQGRGGYTF
d_gene: TRBD2; j_gene: TRBJ2-3; len: 17; v_gene: TRBV7-9; abundance: few; CDR3nt: TGTGCCAGCAGCGGACTAGCGGGCCATTCTAGCACAGATACGCAGTATTTT; CDR3aa: CASSGLAGHSSTDTQYF
d_gene: -; j_gene: TRBJ2-6; len: 16; v_gene: TRBV5-6; abundance: -; CDR3nt: TGTGCCAGCAGCGGCAACCGGGGGCGGGGGGCCAACGTCCTGACTTTC; CDR3aa: CASSGNRGRGANVLTF
d_gene: -; j_gene: TRBJ2-5; len: 14; v_gene: TRBV28; abundance: -; CDR3nt: TGTGCCAGCAGTAAGGGGAAGAGCCAAGAGACCCAGTACTTC; CDR3aa: CASSKGKSQETQYF